This T cell receptor beta chain was sequenced in a study of blood T cell repertoires in COVID-19. Whole-study context: The United States, Italy and Spain supplied acute and convalescent COVID-19 samples. PBMCs, B-cell-depleted T cells, or T cells provided the cDNA or gDNA that made up the material.

Per the authors' pipeline: Using reference gene primer amplification, nucleated cell counts were estimated. The repertoire was sequenced with immunoSEQ multiplex PCR; TCRdb's copy has only in-frame clones and lacks some. D and trimming were read from the DNA, whereas the V and J calls and clone size are those reported in that table. This table has 90,000 to 120,000 clones, approximately 84% appearing once. The CDR3 has 15 amino acids. The germline CDR1 and CDR2 sequences are LGHNA and YNFKEQ. Germline trimming cut 0 bases from V and 8 bases from J; bases unmatched to any gene: 6. The chain couples TRBV4-2 to TRBJ2-1, with 8 bases fitting TRBD2. Sequencing was performed on peripheral blood. The receptor was isolated from a human donor in a cohort sampled during active COVID-19. The DNA of the CDR3 is TGTGCCAGCAGCCAAGAACTAGCGGTGTACGATGAGCAGTTCTTC. Protein product: CASSQELAVYDEQFF.